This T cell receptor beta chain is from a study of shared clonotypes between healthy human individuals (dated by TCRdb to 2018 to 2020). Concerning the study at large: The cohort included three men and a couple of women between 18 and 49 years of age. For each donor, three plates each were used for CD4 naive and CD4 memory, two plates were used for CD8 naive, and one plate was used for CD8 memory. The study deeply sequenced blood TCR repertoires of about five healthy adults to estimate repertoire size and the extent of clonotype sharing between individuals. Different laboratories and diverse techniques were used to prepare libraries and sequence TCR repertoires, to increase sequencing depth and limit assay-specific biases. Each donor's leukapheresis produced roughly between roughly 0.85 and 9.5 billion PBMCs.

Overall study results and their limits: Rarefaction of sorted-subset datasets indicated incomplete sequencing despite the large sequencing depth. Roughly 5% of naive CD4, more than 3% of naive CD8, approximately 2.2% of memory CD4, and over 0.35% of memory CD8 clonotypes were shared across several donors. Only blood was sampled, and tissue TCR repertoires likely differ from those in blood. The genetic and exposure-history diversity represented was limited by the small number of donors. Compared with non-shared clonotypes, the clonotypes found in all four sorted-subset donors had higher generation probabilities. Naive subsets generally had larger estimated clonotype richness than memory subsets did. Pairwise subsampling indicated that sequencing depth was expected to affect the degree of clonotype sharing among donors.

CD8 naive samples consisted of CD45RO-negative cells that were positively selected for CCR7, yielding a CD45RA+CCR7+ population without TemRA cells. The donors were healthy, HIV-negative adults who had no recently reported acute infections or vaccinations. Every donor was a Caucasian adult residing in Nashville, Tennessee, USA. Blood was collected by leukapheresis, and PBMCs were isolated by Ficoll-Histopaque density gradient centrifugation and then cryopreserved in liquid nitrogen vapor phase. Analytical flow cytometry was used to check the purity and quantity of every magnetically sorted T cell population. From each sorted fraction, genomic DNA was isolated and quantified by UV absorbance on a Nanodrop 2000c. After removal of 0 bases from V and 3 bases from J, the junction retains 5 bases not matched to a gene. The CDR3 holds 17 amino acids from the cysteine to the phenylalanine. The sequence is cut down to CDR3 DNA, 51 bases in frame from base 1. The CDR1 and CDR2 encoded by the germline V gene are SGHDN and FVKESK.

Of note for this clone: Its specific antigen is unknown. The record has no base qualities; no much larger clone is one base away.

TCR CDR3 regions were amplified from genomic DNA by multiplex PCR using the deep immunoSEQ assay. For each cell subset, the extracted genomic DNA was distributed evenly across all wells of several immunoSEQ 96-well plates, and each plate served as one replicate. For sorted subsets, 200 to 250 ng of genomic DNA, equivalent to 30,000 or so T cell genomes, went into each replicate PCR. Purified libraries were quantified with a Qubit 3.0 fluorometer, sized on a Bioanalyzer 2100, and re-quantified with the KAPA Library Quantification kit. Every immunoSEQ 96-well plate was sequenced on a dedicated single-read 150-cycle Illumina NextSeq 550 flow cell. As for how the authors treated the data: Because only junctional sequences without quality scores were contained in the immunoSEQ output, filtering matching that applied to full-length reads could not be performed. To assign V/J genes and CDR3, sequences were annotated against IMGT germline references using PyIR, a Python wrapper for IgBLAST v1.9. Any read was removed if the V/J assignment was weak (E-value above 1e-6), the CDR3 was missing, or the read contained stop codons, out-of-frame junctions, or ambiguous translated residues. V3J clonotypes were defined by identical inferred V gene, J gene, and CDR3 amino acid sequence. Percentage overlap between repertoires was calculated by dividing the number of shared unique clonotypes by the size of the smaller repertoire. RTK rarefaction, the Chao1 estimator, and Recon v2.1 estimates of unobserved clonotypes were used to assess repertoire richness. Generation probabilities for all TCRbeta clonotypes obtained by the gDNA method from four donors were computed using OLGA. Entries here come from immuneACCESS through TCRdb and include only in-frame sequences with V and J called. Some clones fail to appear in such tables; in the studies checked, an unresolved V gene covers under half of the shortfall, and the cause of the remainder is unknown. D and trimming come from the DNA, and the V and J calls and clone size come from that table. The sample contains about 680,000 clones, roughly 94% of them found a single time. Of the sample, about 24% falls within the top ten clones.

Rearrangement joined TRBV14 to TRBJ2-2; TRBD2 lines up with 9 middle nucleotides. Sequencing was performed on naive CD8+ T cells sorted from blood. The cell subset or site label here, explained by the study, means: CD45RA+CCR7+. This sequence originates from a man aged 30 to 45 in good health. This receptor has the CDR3 CASSQDLRLADTGELFF. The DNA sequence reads TGTGCCAGCAGCCAAGATCTGAGACTAGCGGACACCGGGGAGCTGTTTTTT.